There are a few counts of the clone carrying this TCR beta chain. The target antigen is unknown. This specimen comes from a study of T cell responses to AZD1222 COVID-19 vaccine. Data came from immunoSEQ multiplex PCR; TCRdb stores just in-frame clones and leaves some out. The sample has some 150,000 clones; about 89% are singletons. Study conclusions and caveats: Nearly half of unique spike-specific TCRs reportedly avoided B.1.351 and B.1.1.7 mutated regions. Females made up more of the donors, who were largely white British, and clonal diversity may have come out too low. Spike-specific TCR breadth and depth were elevated following two AZD1222 doses.

This sequence originates from an adult in good health. The sample here was peripheral blood, taken on day 0 of AZD1222 vaccination.

CDR3 nucleotides: TGTGCCAGCAGCGTGGAGGGGGGACGTTACAATGAGCAGTTCTTC. This encodes CASSVEGGRYNEQFF. V and J are TRBV9 and TRBJ2-1; tentatively, D is TRBD1 or TRBD2 (6 bases each). This CDR3 region has 15 residues. With 2 bases removed from V and 4 bases from J, the gap between germline ends came to 13 bases. Per germline, CDR1 SGDLS and CDR2 YYNGEE.